These 19 T cell receptor beta chains share one sample of origin, sequenced in a study of patients and donors after allogeneic stem cell transplantation. TCRdb independently ran MiXCR on the RT-PCR reads; one entry per CDR3 protein. The sample has hundreds of thousands of distinct CDR3 sequences, roughly 17% seen once. Sequenced material: blood, either unsorted or a sorted T cell fraction (not recorded which). The receptor set was obtained from a human donor who was either an allogeneic HSCT recipient or a stem cell or donor lymphocyte infusion donor (not recorded which). It is not recorded whose cells these are; they may come from a transplant donor.

The rearrangement uses TRBV20-1 and TRBJ2-4, with D perhaps TRBD1 (5 bases). The germline CDR1 and CDR2 sequences are DFQATT and SNEGSKA (reference sequence). CDR3 length equals 13 residues. With 0 bases removed from V and 7 bases from J, the gap between germline ends came to 10 bases. The CDR3 is CSARDRGTNIQYF. The CDR3 nucleotides are TGCAGTGCTAGAGATAGGGGAACTAACATTCAGTACTTC.

The chain carries TRBV7-9 and TRBJ2-2; the D gene is possibly TRBD2 (5 bases). V was pared by 1 base and J by 4 bases, with 7 bases between. The CDR3 length is 14 residues. Germline lookup yields CDR1 SEHNR and CDR2 FQNEAQ (reference sequence). The CDR3 DNA follows: TGTGCCAGCAGCTTAGGGAGGATCACCGGGGAGCTGTTTTTT. It specifies CASSLGRITGELFF. Full variable domain (outside the CDR3, taken from reference TRBV7-9 and TRBJ2-2): DTGVSQNPRHKITKRGQNVTFRCDPISEHNRLYWYRQTLGQGPEFLTYFQNEAQLEKSRLLSDRFSAERPKGSFSTLEIQRTEQGDSAMYLCASSLGRITGELFFGEGSRLTVL.

In its sample, this clonotype was seen a few times. This rearrangement joins TRBV27 to TRBJ1-5; D gene ambiguous. Germline values: CDR1 MNHEY, CDR2 SMNVEV (reference sequence). V dropped 5 bases and J dropped 7 bases, with 15 bases sitting between them. This CDR3 has 14 amino acids. The CDR3 nucleotides read TGTGCCAGCAGTAGCCGGGAGAGGAGGCAGCCCCAGCATTTT. Translation: CASSSRERRQPQHF.

The chain's CDR3 is CASSLSGLRDYGYTF. Written as DNA, the CDR3 is TGTGCCAGCAGTTTATCAGGGCTTCGGGACTATGGCTACACCTTC. The gene calls are TRBV27 and TRBJ1-2; D remains ambiguous. Between the trimmed V and J ends, which lost 0 bases and 3 bases, there was a span of 11 bases. The CDR3 is 15 amino acids. From germline, CDR1 is MNHEY and CDR2 SMNVEV (reference sequence).

The rearrangement uses TRBV5-1 and TRBJ2-3; 10 bases map to TRBD2. The CDR3 is 15 amino acids. Trimming cost V 7 bases and J 4 bases; bases outside gene matches: 9. Germline V gene sequence: CDR1 SGHRS, CDR2 YFSETQ. Here the CDR3 reads CASSEGLAGADTQYF. Here the CDR3 DNA reads TGCGCCAGCTCCGAGGGGCTAGCGGGAGCAGATACGCAGTATTTT. Using reference TRBV5-1 and TRBJ2-3 for the parts outside the CDR3, the full variable domain is KAGVTQTPRYLIKTRGQQVTLSCSPISGHRSVSWYQQTPGQGLQFLFEYFSETQRNKGNFPGRFSGRQFSNSRSEMNVSTLELGDSALYLCASSEGLAGADTQYFGPGTRLTVL.

On this clonotype itself: A single base separates this from a much larger clone, so it may be a read error. The conserved closing phenylalanine or tryptophan is absent in this CDR3, likely reflecting a read error. This sequence joins TRBV12-3 or TRBV12-4 and TRBJ1-1; D is ambiguous. V lost 3 bases, J lost 8 bases, and 16 bases lay in between. The CDR3 extends over 14 amino acids. The CDR3 reads CASSLAGLAREAFY. The DNA for the CDR3 is TGTGCCAGCAGTTTGGCGGGGTTGGCACGGGAAGCTTTCTAT.

This clonotype was counted a few times. The chain links TRBV4-1 to TRBJ1-2, with TRBD1 identical over 7 bases. V lost 4 bases to trimming and J lost 4 bases; unmatched junction nucleotides: 3. The CDR3 runs 13 residues. Germline CDR1 MGHRA, CDR2 YSYEKL. The chain's CDR3 is CASSPGQIYGYTF. The CDR3 nucleotides are TGCGCCAGCAGCCCGGGACAGATCTATGGCTACACCTTC.

This clonotype was detected a few times. The chain couples TRBV3-1 to TRBJ1-1, with no clear D. V was shortened by 2 bases and J by 5 bases, with 6 bases between the two germline ends. Per germline, CDR1 LGHDT and CDR2 YNNKEL (reference sequence). This CDR3 is built from 12 residues. The CDR3 region has the DNA TGTGCCAGCAGCCAATCGAGGACTGAAGCTTTCTTT. This gives the protein CASSQSRTEAFF.

The chain employs TRBV6-1 and TRBJ2-1, with 8 bases that match TRBD2. Germline V gene data show CDR1 as MNHNS and CDR2 as SASEGT. V shed 3 bases, J shed 5 bases, and the junction held 6 bases outside the gene matches. CDR3 length: 15 amino acids. The chain's CDR3 is CASSDGGLGNNEQFF. For the CDR3, the DNA is TGTGCCAGCAGTGACGGGGGACTAGGGAACAATGAGCAGTTCTTC.

The chain recombines TRBV7-3 with TRBJ2-1; 8 bases match TRBD2. Germline V gives CDR1 SGHTA, CDR2 FQGTGA. The CDR3 is 15 amino acids. V trimming: 1 base; J trimming: 8 bases; junction bases outside the gene matches: 7. For the CDR3, the DNA is TGTGCCAGCAGCTTAATACTAGCGGCCGTGGATGAGCAGTTCTTC. It encodes CASSLILAAVDEQFF. Based on the CDR3 plus reference TRBV7-3 and TRBJ2-1, the full variable domain is GAGVSQTPSNKVTEKGKYVELRCDPISGHTALYWYRQSLGQGPEFLIYFQGTGAADDSGLPNDRFFAVRPEGSVSTLKIQRTERGDSAVYLCASSLILAAVDEQFFGPGTRLTVL.

The rearrangement links TRBV30 to TRBJ2-4; D call uncertain. The V gene lost 0 bases and the J gene lost 2 bases, with 11 bases spanning the gap. Germline V gives CDR1 GTSNPN, CDR2 SVGIG (reference sequence). This CDR3 region has 15 residues. The CDR3 bases are TGTGCCTGGAGTGTAATGAGGCAGACCAAAAACATTCAGTACTTC. Its translation is CAWSVMRQTKNIQYF.

This clonotype was seen more than once but under ten times. As DNA, the CDR3 is TGTGCCAGCAGCCCGACGCGGGGTGCCAAAAACATTCAGTACTTC. Amino acids: CASSPTRGAKNIQYF. This rearrangement joins TRBV7-2 to TRBJ2-4, with D tentatively TRBD2 (6 bases). The CDR3 is 15 amino acids. CDR1 and CDR2 (germline): SGHTA, FQGNSA. Trimming stripped 5 bases from V and 1 base from J, with 12 bases between. Based on the CDR3 plus reference TRBV7-2 and TRBJ2-4, the full variable domain is GAGVSQSPSNKVTEKGKDVELRCDPISGHTALYWYRQSLGQGLEFLIYFQGNSAPDKSGLPSDRFSAERTGGSVSTLTIQRTQQEDSAVYLCASSPTRGAKNIQYFGAGTRLSVL.

There are many counts of this clonotype. The chain uses TRBV7-3 and TRBJ1-1; D is undetermined. The CDR3 length is 15 residues. In germline, CDR1 is SGHTA, CDR2 FQGTGA. Between the trimmed V and J ends, which lost 0 bases and 4 bases, there was a span of 12 bases. CDR3 residues: CASSLTTDGLTEAFF. CDR3 in DNA: TGTGCCAGCAGCTTAACCACGGACGGTCTCACTGAAGCTTTCTTT.

The chain recombines TRBV7-2 with TRBJ2-1; 9 bases fit TRBD2. The CDR3 runs 17 residues. The germline CDR1 and CDR2 sequences are SGHTA and FQGNSA. Losses at the gene ends were 1 base for V and 3 bases for J; bases not matched to a gene: 7. The CDR3 is CASSLVASGAGYNEQFF. The CDR3, as DNA: TGTGCCAGCAGCTTAGTGGCTAGCGGGGCAGGCTACAATGAGCAGTTCTTC.

The V and J genes are TRBV7-2 and TRBJ2-1; D is undetermined. CDR3 size: 15 residues. Germline CDR1 reads SGHTA; CDR2 reads FQGNSA. V was cut by 1 base and J by 8 bases, with 15 bases left in between. The CDR3 DNA follows: TGTGCCAGCAGCTTAGATGGGCGGCCACTCCATGAGCAGTTCTTC. Its translation: CASSLDGRPLHEQFF. The whole variable domain, remainder taken from reference TRBV7-2 and TRBJ2-1, is GAGVSQSPSNKVTEKGKDVELRCDPISGHTALYWYRQSLGQGLEFLIYFQGNSAPDKSGLPSDRFSAERTGGSVSTLTIQRTQQEDSAVYLCASSLDGRPLHEQFFGPGTRLTVL.

The chain links TRBV20-1 to TRBJ2-7; 7 positions match TRBD2. The V gene end was trimmed by 2 bases and the J gene end by 0 bases; junction bases not matched to a gene: 4. Germline CDR1 DFQATT, CDR2 SNEGSKA (reference sequence). The CDR3 spans 14 residues. For the CDR3, the DNA is TGCAGTGCTAGAAAGCGGGGAAGCTCCTACGAGCAGTACTTC. It encodes CSARKRGSSYEQYF.

This chain connects TRBV7-2 to TRBJ2-7, with 8 bases lining up with TRBD2. The CDR3 totals 14 residues. Germline CDR1 is SGHTA and CDR2 is FQGNSA. The V segment lost 1 base and the J segment 5 bases; nucleotides outside the gene matches: 4. The CDR3 DNA reads TGTGCCAGCAGCTTAGAACTAGCGGAGGACGAGCAGTACTTC. It yields the protein CASSLELAEDEQYF.

The chain joins TRBV4-2 to TRBJ2-7, with no clear D. Trimming cost V 0 bases and J 3 bases, with 9 bases left between them. This CDR3 has 14 amino acids. The germline CDR1 and CDR2 sequences are LGHNA and YNFKEQ. Here the CDR3 reads CASSQEVGFYEQYF. The DNA of the CDR3 is TGTGCCAGCAGCCAAGAGGTTGGGTTCTACGAGCAGTACTTC.

J is TRBJ2-1 and V is TRBV12-5, with 13 bases that match TRBD2. The trim removed 6 bases at V and 3 bases at J, leaving 11 bases unmatched. This CDR3 contains 18 residues. CDR1 is LGHNT and CDR2 is FRNRAP in the germline V gene. The CDR3 nucleotides read TGTGCTAGTGGGGACGGACTAGCGGGAGCGGGGTACTACAATGAGCAGTTCTTC. This translates into CASGDGLAGAGYYNEQFF.